These 8 T cell receptor beta chains originate from one sample sequenced in a study of graft-versus-host responses after intestinal transplantation. No antigen has been identified for these receptors. This table comes from immunoSEQ multiplex PCR, and its TCRdb copy is limited to in-frame clones, with some not included. Of around 110,000 clones listed, roughly nine tenths are singletons. The starting material was unstimulated CD4+ T cells sorted from spleen or lymph node cells, obtained before intestinal transplant. Receptors were obtained from a human donor who received an intestinal transplant.

In its sample, this clone was seen once. J is TRBJ1-2 and V is TRBV9; unclear D gene. The V end lost 3 bases, the J end lost 2 bases, and 2 bases lay between the germline ends. The CDR3 runs to 11 residues. In germline, CDR1 is SGDLS, CDR2 YYNGEE. The CDR3 DNA reads TGTGCCAGCAGCGCAAACTATGGCTACACCTTC. Amino acid sequence: CASSANYGYTF.

This chain connects TRBV28 to TRBJ1-2; possibly TRBD1 for D (6 bases). CDR3 size: 16 residues. With 2 bases removed from V and 1 base from J, the gap between germline ends came to 14 bases. Germline V gene lookup returns CDR1 MDHEN and CDR2 SYDVKM. In DNA form, the CDR3 reads TGTGCCAGCAGTTTAGGCGACAGGAGATATAACTATGGCTACACCTTC. Its translation: CASSLGDRRYNYGYTF.

J is TRBJ2-2 and V is TRBV5-1; TRBD1 aligns across 7 bases. The junction had 6 bases not matched to a gene; V was cut back by 4 bases and J by 0 bases. The germline CDR1 and CDR2 sequences are SGHRS and YFSETQ. CDR3 length equals 16 residues. The CDR3 region has the DNA TGCGCCAGCAGCCCAGGGACAGCCTCGAACACCGGGGAGCTGTTTTTT. The encoded protein is CASSPGTASNTGELFF.

The chain is built from TRBV30 and TRBJ2-3; TRBD2 agrees at 10 bases. Germline V gene sequence: CDR1 GTSNPN, CDR2 SVGIG (reference sequence). With 3 bases clipped from V and 3 bases from J, the junction kept 0 bases outside the gene matches. The length of the CDR3 is 13 residues. CDR3 sequence: CAWRTSGTDTQYF. The DNA for the CDR3 is TGTGCCTGGAGGACTAGCGGGACAGATACGCAGTATTTT.

The chain links TRBV10-1 to TRBJ2-7; TRBD1 aligns across 9 bases. Germline V lookup: CDR1 WNHNN, CDR2 SYGVQD (reference sequence). With V trimmed by 5 bases and J by 3 bases, 2 bases remained unmatched. The CDR3 consists of 13 residues. The CDR3 bases are TGCGCCAGCAGTAAGGACAGGGGCTACGAGCAGTACTTC. Translating it yields CASSKDRGYEQYF.

The J gene is TRBJ2-7, the V gene TRBV13; D unclear. Trimming shortened V by 4 bases and J by 5 bases, and 15 bases separated the two germline ends. The V gene's germline CDR1 is PRHDT and CDR2 FYEKMQ (reference sequence). The CDR3 sequence is 14 residues long. CDR3 loop: CASSSRVAVNEQYF. The CDR3 region has the DNA TGTGCCAGCAGCTCGCGCGTAGCAGTCAACGAGCAGTACTTC.

V is TRBV5-1 and J is TRBJ2-2, with TRBD1 matching over 7 bases. CDR1 and CDR2 (germline): SGHRS, YFSETQ. V lost 5 bases to trimming and J lost 1 base; unmatched junction nucleotides: 2. The CDR3 runs to 14 residues. The CDR3 loop is CASSRQGNTGELFF. The CDR3 coding sequence is TGCGCCAGCAGTCGACAGGGGAACACCGGGGAGCTGTTTTTT.

This chain connects TRBV28 to TRBJ2-7; D is perhaps TRBD2 (7 bases). Per germline, CDR1 MDHEN and CDR2 SYDVKM. CDR3 length: 15 residues. The V end was cut by 6 bases, the J end by 5 bases, with 20 bases between. CDR3 protein: CASRRGGVKSHEQYF. The DNA for the CDR3 is TGTGCCAGCAGGAGGGGGGGGGTCAAGTCCCACGAGCAGTACTTC. Complete variable domain (other parts from reference TRBV28 and TRBJ2-7): DVKVTQSSRYLVKRTGEKVFLECVQDMDHENMFWYRQDPGLGLRLIYFSYDVKMKEKGDIPEGYSVSREKKERFSLILESASTNQTSMYLCASRRGGVKSHEQYFGPGTRLTVT.